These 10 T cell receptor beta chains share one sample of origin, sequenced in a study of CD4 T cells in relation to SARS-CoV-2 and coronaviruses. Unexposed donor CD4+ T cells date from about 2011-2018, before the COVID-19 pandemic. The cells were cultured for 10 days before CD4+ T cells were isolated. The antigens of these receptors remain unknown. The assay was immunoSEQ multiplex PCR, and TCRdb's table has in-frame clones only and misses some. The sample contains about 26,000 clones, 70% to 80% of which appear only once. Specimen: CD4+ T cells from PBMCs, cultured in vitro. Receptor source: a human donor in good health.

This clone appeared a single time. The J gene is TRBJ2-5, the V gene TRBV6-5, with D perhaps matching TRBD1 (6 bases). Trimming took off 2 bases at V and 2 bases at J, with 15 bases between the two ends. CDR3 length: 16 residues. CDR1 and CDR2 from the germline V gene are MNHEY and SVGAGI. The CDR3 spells CASSYLQGKGQETQYF. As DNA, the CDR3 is TGTGCCAGCAGTTACCTGCAGGGGAAGGGACAAGAGACCCAGTACTTC.

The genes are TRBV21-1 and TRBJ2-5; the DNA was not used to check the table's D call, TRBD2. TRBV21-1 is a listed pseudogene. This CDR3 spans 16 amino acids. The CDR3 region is CASSPKRWRQKETQYF. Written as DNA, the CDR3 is TGTGCCAGCAGCCCGAAACGGTGGCGGCAAAAAGAGACCCAGTACTTC.

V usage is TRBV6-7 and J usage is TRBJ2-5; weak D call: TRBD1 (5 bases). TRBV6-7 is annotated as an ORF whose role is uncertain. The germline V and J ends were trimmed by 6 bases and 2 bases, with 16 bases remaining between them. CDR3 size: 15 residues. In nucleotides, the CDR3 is TGTGCCAGCAGCTCAGGGCCGCTAGAACAAGAGACCCAGTACTTC. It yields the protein CASSSGPLEQETQYF.

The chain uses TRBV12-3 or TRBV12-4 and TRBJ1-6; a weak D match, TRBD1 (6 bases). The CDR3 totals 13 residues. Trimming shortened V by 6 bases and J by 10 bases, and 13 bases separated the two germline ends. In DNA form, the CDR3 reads TGTGCCAGCAGAGCCACAGGGAACTCACCCCTCCACTTT. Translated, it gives CASRATGNSPLHF.

CDR3 nucleotides: TGCAGCGCCGGACGGACAGGGGAGGGCTACACCTTC. Amino acid sequence: CSAGRTGEGYTF. The chain is built from TRBV29-1 and TRBJ1-2; TRBD1 matches 9 bases. The V gene end was trimmed by 7 bases and the J gene end by 8 bases; junction bases not matched to a gene: 8. The germline gives CDR1 SQVTM, CDR2 ANQGSEA. This CDR3 has 12 amino acids.

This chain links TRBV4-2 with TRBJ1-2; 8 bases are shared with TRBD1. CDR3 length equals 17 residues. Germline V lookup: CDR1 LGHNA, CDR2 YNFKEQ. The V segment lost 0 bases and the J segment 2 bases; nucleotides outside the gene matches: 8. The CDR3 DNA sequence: TGTGCCAGCAGCCAAGAAGTTCCAGGGGGCAGGAACTATGGCTACACCTTC. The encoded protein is CASSQEVPGGRNYGYTF.

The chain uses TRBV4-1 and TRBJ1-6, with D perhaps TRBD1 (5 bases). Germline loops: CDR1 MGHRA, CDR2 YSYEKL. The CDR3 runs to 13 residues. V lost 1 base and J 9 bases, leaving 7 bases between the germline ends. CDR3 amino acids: CASSQGDLSPLHF. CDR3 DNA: TGCGCCAGCAGCCAAGGGGACCTTTCACCCCTCCACTTT.

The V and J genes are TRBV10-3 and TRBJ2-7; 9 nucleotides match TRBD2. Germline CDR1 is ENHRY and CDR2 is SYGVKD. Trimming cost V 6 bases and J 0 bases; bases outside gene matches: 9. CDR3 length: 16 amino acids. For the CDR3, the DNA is TGTGCCATCAGGATGGGTTTAGCGGGGGCCTCCTACGAGCAGTACTTC. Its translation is CAIRMGLAGASYEQYF.

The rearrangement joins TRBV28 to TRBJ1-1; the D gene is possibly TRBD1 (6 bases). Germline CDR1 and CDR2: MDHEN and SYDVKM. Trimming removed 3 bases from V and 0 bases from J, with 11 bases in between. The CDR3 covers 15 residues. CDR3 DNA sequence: TGTGCCAGCAGTTTGGCACAGGGACTGAACACTGAAGCTTTCTTT. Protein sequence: CASSLAQGLNTEAFF. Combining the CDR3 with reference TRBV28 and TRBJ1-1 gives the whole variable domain DVKVTQSSRYLVKRTGEKVFLECVQDMDHENMFWYRQDPGLGLRLIYFSYDVKMKEKGDIPEGYSVSREKKERFSLILESASTNQTSMYLCASSLAQGLNTEAFFGQGTRLTVV.

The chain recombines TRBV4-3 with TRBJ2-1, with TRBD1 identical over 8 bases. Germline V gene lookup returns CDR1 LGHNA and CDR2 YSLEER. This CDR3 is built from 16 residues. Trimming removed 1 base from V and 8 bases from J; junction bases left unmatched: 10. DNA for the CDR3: TGCGCCAGCAGCCAAGCACGGACAGGGTCTTTCCATGAGCAGTTCTTC. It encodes CASSQARTGSFHEQFF.